Shown below are 15 T cell receptor beta chains from a single sample sequenced in a study of T cells in localized non-small cell lung cancer. TCRdb's copy holds only in-frame clones and misses some; the assay was immunoSEQ multiplex PCR. Of roughly 48,000 clones detected, around 77% appear once; the ten largest clones hold less than 20%. Sequencing used peripheral blood, obtained before any cancer treatment. These receptors were taken from a man aged 40-75 years with stage I squamous cell lung carcinoma.

The rearrangement uses TRBV11-2 and TRBJ2-7, with D possibly being TRBD1 or TRBD2 (5 bases each). The V gene's germline CDR1 is SGHAT and CDR2 FQNNGV. V gave up 5 bases and J gave up 1 base, with 12 bases separating them. This CDR3 region has 14 residues. The CDR3 reads CASSRTGQSYEQYF. The CDR3 DNA is TGTGCCAGCAGCCGCACGGGGCAGTCCTACGAGCAGTACTTC.

The chain links TRBV6-1 to TRBJ2-1; the match to TRBD2 covers 12 bases. CDR3 size: 15 residues. Losses at the gene ends were 4 bases for V and 7 bases for J; bases not matched to a gene: 5. Germline CDR1 MNHNS, CDR2 SASEGT. CDR3 loop: CASSAGLAGFNEQFF. The CDR3 nucleotides read TGTGCCAGCAGTGCAGGACTAGCGGGGTTTAATGAGCAGTTCTTC.

The gene calls are TRBV10-3 and TRBJ2-7; 9 positions match TRBD2. V lost 4 bases and J lost 3; bases outside the gene matches: 7. The V gene's germline CDR1 is ENHRY and CDR2 SYGVKD. The CDR3 runs to 15 residues. CDR3 residues: CAISGDSSGDYEQYF. CDR3 coding DNA: TGTGCCATCAGTGGGGACTCTAGCGGGGACTACGAGCAGTACTTC.

The J gene is TRBJ2-7, the V gene TRBV6-5; D is ambiguous. With 8 bases removed from V and 5 bases from J, the gap between germline ends came to 10 bases. CDR3 length equals 11 residues. CDR1 is MNHEY, CDR2 SVGAGI, per germline. CDR3 amino acids: CASVEWDEQYF. The CDR3 nucleotides are TGTGCCAGCGTTGAGTGGGACGAGCAGTACTTC.

The chain has TRBV29-1 and TRBJ2-7; D might be TRBD2 (5 bases). V was shortened by 6 bases and J by 0 bases, with 15 bases between the two germline ends. The CDR3 extends over 14 amino acids. From germline, CDR1 is SQVTM and CDR2 ANQGSEA. The CDR3 is CSVDGVRGSYEQYF. The CDR3 region has the DNA TGCAGCGTAGACGGGGTAAGAGGCTCCTACGAGCAGTACTTC.

V is TRBV7-2 and J is TRBJ1-1; 10 bases align to TRBD1. Germline CDR1 is SGHTA and CDR2 is FQGNSA. Losses at the gene ends were 4 bases for V and 10 bases for J; bases not matched to a gene: 12. This CDR3 spans 15 amino acids. The CDR3 is CASSSWTGTGEVAFF. DNA for the CDR3: TGTGCCAGCAGCTCCTGGACAGGGACAGGGGAGGTAGCTTTCTTT.

This clone was seen a single time. V is TRBV5-1 and J is TRBJ2-3; 8 positions agree with TRBD2. The germline V gene encodes CDR1 SGHRS and CDR2 YFSETQ. The CDR3 sequence is 15 residues long. V dropped 4 bases and J dropped 6; count of bases not matched to a gene: 10. The CDR3 bases are TGCGCCAGCAGCGGCGGGGGGAGACTCATGGATACGCAGTATTTT. Translation gives CASSGGGRLMDTQYF.

The rearrangement joins TRBV14 to TRBJ1-6, with TRBD1 matching over 7 bases. Trimming cost V 3 bases and J 14 bases; bases outside gene matches: 10. The length of the CDR3 is 14 residues. Germline V gives CDR1 SGHDN, CDR2 FVKESK. CDR3 DNA: TGTGCCAGCAGCCAGGGACAGTCTTTCGGAGCCCTCCACTTT. It yields the protein CASSQGQSFGALHF. Looking up the rest from reference TRBV14 and TRBJ1-6 gives the full variable domain: EAGVTQFPSHSVIEKGQTVTLRCDPISGHDNLYWYRRVMGKEIKFLLHFVKESKQDESGMPNNRFLAERTGGTYSTLKVQPAELEDSGVYFCASSQGQSFGALHFGNGTRLTVT.

The chain carries TRBV28 and TRBJ2-7; D is uncertain. The CDR3 runs to 11 residues. The germline V gene encodes CDR1 MDHEN and CDR2 SYDVKM. Between the trimmed V and J ends, which lost 5 bases and 2 bases, there was a span of 4 bases. DNA of the CDR3: TGTGCCAGCAGTAATACCTACGAGCAGTACTTC. Translating it yields CASSNTYEQYF.

This clone was seen only once. The chain joins TRBV11-3 to TRBJ1-3; no firm D call. The V and J ends lost 5 bases and 4 bases respectively, with 9 bases between them. The CDR3 runs 13 residues. Germline-derived CDR1 and CDR2 are SGHNT and YENEEA. The CDR3 loop reads CASSPGGGNTIYF. The CDR3 nucleotides are TGTGCCAGCAGCCCGGGTGGAGGAAACACCATATATTTT.

The chain recombines TRBV5-1 with TRBJ1-3; D may be TRBD1 (5 bases). V was clipped by 3 bases and J by 4 bases, with 11 bases between them. CDR1 is SGHRS, CDR2 YFSETQ, per germline. The CDR3 consists of 14 residues. The CDR3 loop reads CASSYTGEGNTIYF. Written as DNA, the CDR3 is TGCGCCAGCAGCTACACAGGAGAAGGAAACACCATATATTTT.

J is TRBJ1-5 and V is TRBV7-3; the match to TRBD1 covers 9 bases. The CDR3 is 16 residues long. V lost 3 bases to trimming and J lost 2 bases; unmatched junction nucleotides: 5. Germline CDR1 SGHTA, CDR2 FQGTGA. The CDR3 reads CASSLGTGMGNQPQHF. CDR3 in DNA: TGTGCCAGCAGCTTGGGGACAGGGATGGGCAATCAGCCCCAGCATTTT.

This chain connects TRBV7-6 to TRBJ1-2; D is possibly TRBD1 (5 bases). Trimming pared 4 bases from V and 8 bases from J, leaving 17 bases between. The germline V gene encodes CDR1 SGHVS and CDR2 FNYEAQ. The CDR3 is made up of 14 amino acids. CDR3 sequence (DNA): TGTGCCAGCAGCTCCCCTGGGGGGATTGGAGGCTACACCTTC. It specifies CASSSPGGIGGYTF.

This CDR3 reads CASSQGLLAGGNEQFF. The CDR3 DNA reads TGCGCCAGCAGCCAAGGTTTACTAGCGGGGGGAAATGAGCAGTTCTTC. The chain combines TRBV4-1 with TRBJ2-1, with TRBD2 matching over 12 bases. Losses at the gene ends were 1 base for V and 7 bases for J; bases not matched to a gene: 5. CDR3 size: 16 residues. Looked up from germline, CDR1 is MGHRA and CDR2 is YSYEKL.

V is TRBV10-2 and J is TRBJ2-5, with 9 positions matching TRBD2. The J call may not be correct, given that the DNA end is closer to TRBJ2-7. CDR1 WSHSY and CDR2 SAAADI come from the germline V gene. The CDR3 has 18 residues. The CDR3 region has the DNA TGCGCCAGCAGCTTAAGCGGGGGGCGGGCCTTTGGTGGGTACGAGCAGTACTTC. Residues: CASSLSGGRAFGGYEQYF.